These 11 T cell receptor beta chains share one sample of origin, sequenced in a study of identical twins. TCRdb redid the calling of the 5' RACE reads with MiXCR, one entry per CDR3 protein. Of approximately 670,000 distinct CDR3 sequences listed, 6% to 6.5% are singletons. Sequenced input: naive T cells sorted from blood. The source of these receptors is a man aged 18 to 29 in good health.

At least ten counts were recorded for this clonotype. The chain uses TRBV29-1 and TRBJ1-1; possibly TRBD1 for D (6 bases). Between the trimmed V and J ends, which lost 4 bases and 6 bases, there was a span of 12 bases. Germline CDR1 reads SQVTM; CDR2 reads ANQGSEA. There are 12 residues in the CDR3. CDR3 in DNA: TGCAGCGTTGGTCGACAGGTTTCTGAAGCTTTCTTT. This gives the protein CSVGRQVSEAFF. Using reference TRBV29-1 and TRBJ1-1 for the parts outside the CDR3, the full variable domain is SAVISQKPSRDICQRGTSLTIQCQVDSQVTMMFWYRQQPGQSLTLIATANQGSEATYESGFVIDKFPISRPNLTFSTLTVSNMSPEDSSIYLCSVGRQVSEAFFGQGTRLTVV.

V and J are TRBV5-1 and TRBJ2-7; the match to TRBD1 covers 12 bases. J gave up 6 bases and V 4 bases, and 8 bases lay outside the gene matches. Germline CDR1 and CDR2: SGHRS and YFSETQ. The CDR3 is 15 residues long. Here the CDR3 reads CASSREGTGGAEQYV. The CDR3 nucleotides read TGCGCCAGCAGCCGGGAAGGGACAGGGGGCGCCGAGCAGTACGTC.

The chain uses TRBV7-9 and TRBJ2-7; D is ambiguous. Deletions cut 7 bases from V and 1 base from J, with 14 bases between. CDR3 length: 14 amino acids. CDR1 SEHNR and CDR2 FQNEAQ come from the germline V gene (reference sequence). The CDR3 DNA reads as TGTGCCAGCAACTCTTTCCTGGGGTCCTACGAGCAGTACGTC. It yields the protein CASNSFLGSYEQYV.

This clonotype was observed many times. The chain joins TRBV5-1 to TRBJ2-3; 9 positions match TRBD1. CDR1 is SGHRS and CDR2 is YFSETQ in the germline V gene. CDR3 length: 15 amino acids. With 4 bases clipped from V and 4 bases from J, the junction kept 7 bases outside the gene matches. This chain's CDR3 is CASSPRDRDADTQYF. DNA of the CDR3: TGCGCCAGCAGCCCCCGGGACAGGGACGCAGATACGCAGTATTTT.

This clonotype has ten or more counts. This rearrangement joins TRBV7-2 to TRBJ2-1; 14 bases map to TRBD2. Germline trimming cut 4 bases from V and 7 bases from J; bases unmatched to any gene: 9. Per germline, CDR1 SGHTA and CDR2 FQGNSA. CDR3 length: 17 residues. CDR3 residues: CASSWVGLAGVVNEQFF. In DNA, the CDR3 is TGTGCCAGCAGCTGGGTGGGACTAGCGGGAGTCGTGAATGAGCAGTTCTTC.

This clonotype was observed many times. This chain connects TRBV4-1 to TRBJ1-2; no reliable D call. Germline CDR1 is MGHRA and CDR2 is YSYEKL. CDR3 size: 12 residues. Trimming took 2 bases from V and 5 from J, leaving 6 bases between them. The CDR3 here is CASSQSGYGYTF. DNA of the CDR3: TGCGCCAGCAGCCAAAGCGGATATGGCTACACCTTC.

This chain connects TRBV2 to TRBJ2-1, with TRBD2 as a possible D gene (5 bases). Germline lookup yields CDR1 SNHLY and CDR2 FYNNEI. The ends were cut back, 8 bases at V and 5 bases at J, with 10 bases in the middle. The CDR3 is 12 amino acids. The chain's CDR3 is CASLGDNNEQFF. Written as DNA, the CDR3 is TGTGCCAGCTTGGGAGATAACAATGAGCAGTTCTTC.

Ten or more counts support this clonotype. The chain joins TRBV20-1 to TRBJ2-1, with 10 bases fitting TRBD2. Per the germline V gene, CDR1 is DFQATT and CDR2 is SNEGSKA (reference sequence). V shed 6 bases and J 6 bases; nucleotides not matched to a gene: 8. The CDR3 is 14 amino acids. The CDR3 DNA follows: TGCAGTGCAGATCCTAGCGGGAGCGTCAATGAGCAGTTCTTC. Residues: CSADPSGSVNEQFF.

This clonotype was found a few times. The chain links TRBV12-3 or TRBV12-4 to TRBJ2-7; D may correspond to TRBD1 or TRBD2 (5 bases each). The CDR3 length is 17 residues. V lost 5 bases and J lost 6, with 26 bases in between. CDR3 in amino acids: CASSTHDVGVLATEQYF. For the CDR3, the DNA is TGTGCCAGCAGTACCCACGATGTGGGGGTCCTAGCAACCGAGCAGTACTTC.

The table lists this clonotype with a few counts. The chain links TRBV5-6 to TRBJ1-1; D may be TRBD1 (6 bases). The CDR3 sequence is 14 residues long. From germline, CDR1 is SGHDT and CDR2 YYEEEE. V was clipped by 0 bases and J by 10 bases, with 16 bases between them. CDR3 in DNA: TGTGCCAGCAGCTTGGCCGGGGGCGCGAGTAGAGCTTTCTTT. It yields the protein CASSLAGGASRAFF. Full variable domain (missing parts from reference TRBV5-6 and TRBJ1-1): DAGVTQSPTHLIKTRGQQVTLRCSPKSGHDTVSWYQQALGQGPQFIFQYYEEEERQRGNFPDRFSGHQFPNYSSELNVNALLLGDSALYLCASSLAGGASRAFFGQGTRLTVV.

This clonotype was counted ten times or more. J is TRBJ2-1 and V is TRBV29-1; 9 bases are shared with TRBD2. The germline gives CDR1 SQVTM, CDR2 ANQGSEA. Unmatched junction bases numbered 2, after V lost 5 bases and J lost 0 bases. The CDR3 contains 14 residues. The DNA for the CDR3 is TGCAGCGTTTTTAGCGGGAGCTCCTACAATGAGCAGTTCTTC. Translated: CSVFSGSSYNEQFF.